These 13 T cell receptor beta chains came from one sample sequenced in a study of blood T cell repertoires in COVID-19. Assay used: immunoSEQ multiplex PCR; TCRdb lists only in-frame clones, some missing. The sample records a few hundred thousand clones, over 80% being singletons. Specimen: PBMCs or T cells enriched from blood (not recorded which). The receptors stem from a woman aged 45 to 65 who had recovered from COVID-19.

This clone has a single count. This sequence joins TRBV19 and TRBJ1-5; 9 positions match TRBD1. V gave up 7 bases and J gave up 4 bases; unmatched junction bases: 8. CDR3 length: 15 residues. Germline CDR1 reads LNHDA; CDR2 reads SQIVND (reference sequence). The CDR3 bases are TGTGCCAGTACTGCCAGGGGGACAGGGAATCAGCCCCAGCATTTT. Amino acids: CASTARGTGNQPQHF.

The J gene is TRBJ1-5, the V gene TRBV25-1; D call uncertain. Germline values: CDR1 MGHDK, CDR2 SYGVNS. The CDR3 consists of 15 residues. Trimming shortened V by 4 bases and J by 10 bases, and 20 bases separated the two germline ends. The CDR3 region is CASSAADSRAKPQHF. The CDR3, as DNA: TGTGCCAGCAGTGCCGCCGACTCGCGGGCCAAACCCCAGCATTTT.

The chain joins TRBV25-1 to TRBJ1-6; D is unresolved. V was pared by 1 base and J by 1 base, with 8 bases between. Germline V lookup: CDR1 MGHDK, CDR2 SYGVNS. The CDR3 has 16 residues. The CDR3 loop reads CASSELRASYNSPLHF. Here the CDR3 DNA reads TGTGCCAGCAGTGAATTGAGGGCTTCCTATAATTCACCCCTCCACTTT.

This sequence joins TRBV14 and TRBJ1-1; 10 bases line up with TRBD1. The CDR3 extends over 13 amino acids. CDR1 is SGHDN, CDR2 FVKESK, per germline. V shed 4 bases, J shed 9 bases, and the junction held 5 bases outside the gene matches. In nucleotides, the CDR3 is TGTGCCAGCAGCCCAACAGACAGGGGGCAAGCTTTCTTT. Amino acids: CASSPTDRGQAFF.

This clone has more than one count but fewer than ten. The rearrangement links TRBV5-6 to TRBJ2-7; possible D gene TRBD2, 5 bases. V gave up 3 bases and J gave up 3 bases, with 16 bases separating them. The CDR3 is 15 amino acids. The germline V gene encodes CDR1 SGHDT and CDR2 YYEEEE. This CDR3 is CASSSGEALVYEQYF. The CDR3 bases are TGTGCCAGCAGCTCCGGGGAAGCCCTTGTCTACGAGCAGTACTTC.

The V gene is TRBV14, the J gene TRBJ2-3; TRBD2 is a possible D gene (6 bases). This CDR3 has 14 amino acids. V was shortened by 0 bases and J by 7 bases, with 11 bases between the two germline ends. Germline assignment: CDR1 SGHDN and CDR2 FVKESK. The CDR3 spells CASSQDILANTQYF. CDR3 coding DNA: TGTGCCAGCAGCCAAGATATACTAGCCAATACGCAGTATTTT.

The chain employs TRBV7-3 and TRBJ2-2; 8 positions match TRBD1. V shed 5 bases, J shed 4 bases, and the junction held 9 bases outside the gene matches. The CDR3 is 16 residues long. Germline loops: CDR1 SGHTA, CDR2 FQGTGA. CDR3 coding DNA: TGTGCCAGCAGCCTGATTAGGACAGGGCCCACCGGGGAGCTGTTTTTT. Its translation: CASSLIRTGPTGELFF.

This clone was seen more than once but under ten times. J is TRBJ1-5 and V is TRBV7-2, with no clear D. V shed 1 base and J shed 2 bases, with 9 bases lying between them. Germline CDR1 reads SGHTA; CDR2 reads FQGNSA. This CDR3 is built from 15 residues. The CDR3 here is CASSLDSGGNQPQHF. The CDR3 nucleotides read TGTGCCAGCAGCTTAGATTCGGGAGGCAATCAGCCCCAGCATTTT.

The rearrangement joins TRBV7-2 to TRBJ2-3; D gene uncertain. Germline V gene data show CDR1 as SGHTA and CDR2 as FQGNSA. Trimming removed 4 bases from V and 0 bases from J, with 17 bases in between. The CDR3 covers 17 residues. CDR3 nucleotides: TGTGCCAGCAGCTCCCAAGCTAGAGACTCAAGCACAGATACGCAGTATTTT. It is translated as CASSSQARDSSTDTQYF.

This sequence joins TRBV6-5 and TRBJ2-3; 9 positions match TRBD2. This CDR3 has 15 residues. V shed 5 bases and J 3 bases; nucleotides not matched to a gene: 6. Germline CDR1 is MNHEY and CDR2 is SVGAGI. CDR3 residues: CASSMREGQTDTQYF. The CDR3 nucleotides are TGTGCCAGCAGTATGCGGGAGGGCCAAACAGATACGCAGTATTTT.

This clone was recorded a few times. CDR3 in DNA: TGCGCCAGCACTTCTACGGGGAGAGGGAACACCGGGGAGCTGTTTTTT. It encodes CASTSTGRGNTGELFF. The chain carries TRBV5-1 and TRBJ2-2; TRBD2 is a possible D gene (5 bases). The germline gives CDR1 SGHRS, CDR2 YFSETQ. The CDR3 covers 16 residues. V gave up 6 bases and J gave up 1 base, with 16 bases separating them.

V usage is TRBV9 and J usage is TRBJ2-7; TRBD2 might be the D (5 bases). V lost 0 bases and J 7 bases, leaving 26 bases between the germline ends. CDR1 and CDR2 (germline): SGDLS, YYNGEE. The CDR3 runs 18 residues. CDR3 DNA: TGTGCCAGCAGCGTAGCGTCCGAGGAAGCCACTAGAGCATTAGAGCAGTACTTC. It codes for CASSVASEEATRALEQYF.

V and J are TRBV6-1 and TRBJ1-1; D remains unclear. CDR3 length: 12 residues. Germline lookup yields CDR1 MNHNS and CDR2 SASEGT. The V gene lost 3 bases and the J gene lost 8 bases, with 10 bases spanning the gap. CDR3 in amino acids: CASSDPSGEAFF. The CDR3 DNA sequence: TGTGCCAGCAGTGACCCCTCCGGGGAAGCTTTCTTT.